This is a list of T cell receptor beta chains from one sample in a study of blood T cell repertoires in COVID-19. Some clones are missing from TCRdb's copy, which holds only in-frame ones; the method was immunoSEQ multiplex PCR. The repertoire consists of approximately 190,000 clones, with around 80% occurring once and the leading ten covering roughly 7.1%. The specimen sequenced was peripheral blood. The receptors here all came from a woman aged 55 to 70 with COVID-19, enrolled during active disease. The CDR3 runs from the conserved cysteine through the conserved F or W. D genes are given only for firm matches. Part of the rows lack a size; the others show once, few, many or a class for expanded clones.

cdr3_nt: TGTGCCACCAGTGAGACAGGGGGCGGACAGCCCCAGCATTTT
cdr3_aa: CATSETGGGQPQHF
d_call: TRBD1
j_call: TRBJ1-5
v_call: TRBV24-1
clone_size: .

cdr3_nt: TGTGCCAGCAGCGTAGCTGTGTCCTCCTACAATGAGCAGTTCTTC
cdr3_aa: CASSVAVSSYNEQFF
d_call: .
j_call: TRBJ2-1
v_call: TRBV9
clone_size: .

cdr3_nt: TGTGCCACCAGCAGAGAGGGGTCGGGGAGCGGGGACAATGAGCAGTTCTTC
cdr3_aa: CATSREGSGSGDNEQFF
d_call: TRBD2
j_call: TRBJ2-1
v_call: TRBV15
clone_size: .

cdr3_nt: TGTGCCAGCAGCTTACTTCGGGGGATGGACACTGAAGCTTTCTTT
cdr3_aa: CASSLLRGMDTEAFF
d_call: .
j_call: TRBJ1-1
v_call: TRBV6-5
clone_size: .

cdr3_nt: TGTGCCAGCAGCCGAGGGCGGGGGGGCCTCGATGAGCAGTTCTTC
cdr3_aa: CASSRGRGGLDEQFF
d_call: TRBD2
j_call: TRBJ2-1
v_call: TRBV7-3
clone_size: .

cdr3_nt: TGTGCCAGCAGTTTATCGGCCCTAATGACAGGGGGCGGCCAGCCCCAGCATTTT
cdr3_aa: CASSLSALMTGGGQPQHF
d_call: TRBD1
j_call: TRBJ1-5
v_call: TRBV27
clone_size: once

cdr3_nt: TGTGCCAGCAGCCTCTGGACTCGGGAAGAGACCCAGTACTTC
cdr3_aa: CASSLWTREETQYF
d_call: .
j_call: TRBJ2-5
v_call: TRBV7-2
clone_size: few

cdr3_nt: TGCGCCAGCGGGACCGGGACAGGGGCAATCAGCTCCTACAATGAGCAGTTCTTC
cdr3_aa: CASGTGTGAISSYNEQFF
d_call: TRBD1
j_call: TRBJ2-1
v_call: TRBV10-1
clone_size: .

cdr3_nt: TGTGCCAGCAGCGCGGGGGGAGGACAGCCCCAGCATTTT
cdr3_aa: CASSAGGGQPQHF
d_call: .
j_call: TRBJ1-5
v_call: TRBV9
clone_size: .

cdr3_nt: TGTGCCAGCAGCGGCGGGTCTGGAAACACCATATATTTT
cdr3_aa: CASSGGSGNTIYF
d_call: .
j_call: TRBJ1-3
v_call: TRBV11-2
clone_size: .

cdr3_nt: TGTGCCAGCAGTCAACCCGCTAGCGGTAGCACAGATACGCAGTATTTT
cdr3_aa: CASSQPASGSTDTQYF
d_call: TRBD2
j_call: TRBJ2-3
v_call: TRBV6-6
clone_size: .

cdr3_nt: TGTGCCAGCAGTTTATCCAGGTCCTACAATGAGCAGTTCTTC
cdr3_aa: CASSLSRSYNEQFF
d_call: .
j_call: TRBJ2-1
v_call: TRBV27
clone_size: .

cdr3_nt: TGTGCCAGTAGTATAGGCCGGGACAGGCAAGAGACCCAGTACTTC
cdr3_aa: CASSIGRDRQETQYF
d_call: TRBD1
j_call: TRBJ2-5
v_call: TRBV19
clone_size: .

cdr3_nt: TGTGCCAGCAGTCAGCCGGGACTCATTAAAGCTTTCTTT
cdr3_aa: CASSQPGLIKAFF
d_call: .
j_call: TRBJ1-1
v_call: TRBV6-2/TRBV6-3
clone_size: .

cdr3_nt: TGTGCCAGCAGTCCCTCGGGAGGGGAGGCGGGGACTGAAGCTTTCTTT
cdr3_aa: CASSPSGGEAGTEAFF
d_call: .
j_call: TRBJ1-1
v_call: TRBV28
clone_size: few

cdr3_nt: TGTGCCAGCAGCGTAGCTGGCCGCAGCTCCTATAATTCACCCCTCCACTTT
cdr3_aa: CASSVAGRSSYNSPLHF
d_call: .
j_call: TRBJ1-6
v_call: TRBV9
clone_size: .

cdr3_nt: TGTGCCATCAGTGAGTCTGGCAGGGGGGATGGCTACACCTTC
cdr3_aa: CAISESGRGDGYTF
d_call: TRBD1
j_call: TRBJ1-2
v_call: TRBV10-3
clone_size: .

cdr3_nt: TGTGCCAGCAGCCTAGATGGACTAGCGGGGACCATCGATGAGCAGTTCTTC
cdr3_aa: CASSLDGLAGTIDEQFF
d_call: TRBD2
j_call: TRBJ2-1
v_call: TRBV3-1/TRBV3-2
clone_size: .

cdr3_nt: TGTGCCAGCAGTTACGTGGCGGGGGGCAATGAGCAGTTCTTC
cdr3_aa: CASSYVAGGNEQFF
d_call: TRBD2
j_call: TRBJ2-1
v_call: TRBV6-2/TRBV6-3
clone_size: .

cdr3_nt: TGTGCCAGCAGTGAAACGGGACAGGGGGCAGGAGGCTACACCTTC
cdr3_aa: CASSETGQGAGGYTF
d_call: TRBD1
j_call: TRBJ1-2
v_call: TRBV2
clone_size: .

cdr3_nt: TGTGCCAGTAGTCGGGACAGGACATTGAACACTGAAGCTTTCTTT
cdr3_aa: CASSRDRTLNTEAFF
d_call: TRBD1
j_call: TRBJ1-1
v_call: TRBV19
clone_size: .

cdr3_nt: TGTGCCAGCAGTTTATTGACAGGGGTGGCTTTCTTT
cdr3_aa: CASSLLTGVAFF
d_call: TRBD1
j_call: TRBJ1-1
v_call: TRBV28
clone_size: .

cdr3_nt: TGTGCCAGTAGTATGGGACTAGCGGGACTCAATGAGCAGTTCTTC
cdr3_aa: CASSMGLAGLNEQFF
d_call: TRBD2
j_call: TRBJ2-1
v_call: TRBV19
clone_size: .

cdr3_nt: TGCGCCAGCAGCCAAGAAGGGACACGTGGAAACACCATATATTTT
cdr3_aa: CASSQEGTRGNTIYF
d_call: .
j_call: TRBJ1-3
v_call: TRBV4-1
clone_size: .

cdr3_nt: TGTGCCAGCAGGGCCGGGAGGTTGGAAAAACTGTTTTTT
cdr3_aa: CASRAGRLEKLFF
d_call: .
j_call: TRBJ1-4
v_call: TRBV28
clone_size: .

cdr3_nt: TGTGCCAGCACCGGGACAGGGTCCTACGAGCAGTACTTC
cdr3_aa: CASTGTGSYEQYF
d_call: TRBD1
j_call: TRBJ2-7
v_call: TRBV27
clone_size: .

cdr3_nt: TGTGCCAGCAGCCTTCCACTAAGTAAGCGTAATTCACCCCTCCACTTT
cdr3_aa: CASSLPLSKRNSPLHF
d_call: .
j_call: TRBJ1-6
v_call: TRBV3-1/TRBV3-2
clone_size: .

cdr3_nt: TGTGCCAGCAGTGAAAATAACAACAATCAGCCCCAGCATTTT
cdr3_aa: CASSENNNNQPQHF
d_call: .
j_call: TRBJ1-5
v_call: TRBV6-1
clone_size: few

cdr3_nt: TGTGCCAGTAAAAGCGGCAGGGGGTACGAGCAGTACTTC
cdr3_aa: CASKSGRGYEQYF
d_call: TRBD1
j_call: TRBJ2-7
v_call: TRBV19
clone_size: .

cdr3_nt: TGTGCCAGCAGCCAAGGCGGGGGGGCTAAGTGGACAGATACGCAGTATTTT
cdr3_aa: CASSQGGGAKWTDTQYF
d_call: TRBD2
j_call: TRBJ2-3
v_call: TRBV14
clone_size: .

cdr3_nt: TGTGCCAGCAGCCCGCGCCCGAACACTGAAGCTTTCTTT
cdr3_aa: CASSPRPNTEAFF
d_call: .
j_call: TRBJ1-1
v_call: TRBV11-3
clone_size: .

cdr3_nt: TGTGCCAGCCAGGGACTAGGGGTCACCGGGGAGCTGTTTTTT
cdr3_aa: CASQGLGVTGELFF
d_call: TRBD2
j_call: TRBJ2-2
v_call: TRBV6-5
clone_size: .

cdr3_nt: TGTGCCAGCAGTTGGGGACTAGCGTGGGATGAGCAGTTCTTC
cdr3_aa: CASSWGLAWDEQFF
d_call: TRBD2
j_call: TRBJ2-1
v_call: TRBV9
clone_size: .

cdr3_nt: TGTGCCACCCTACGCGACAGGGGGCTTAATGAAAAACTGTTTTTT
cdr3_aa: CATLRDRGLNEKLFF
d_call: TRBD1
j_call: TRBJ1-4
v_call: TRBV10-3
clone_size: .